Listed below are T cell receptor beta chains from one sample, sequenced in a study of control samples from healthy donors and cancer patients. Only in-frame clones appear in the TCRdb table, and some are missing; sequencing was by immunoSEQ multiplex PCR. The table lists approximately 100,000 clones, roughly 89% of them singletons, with about 8% in the top ten. The material sequenced was blood. The receptors derive from a young man in good health. The CDR3 runs from the conserved cysteine through the conserved F or W. A D gene is named only where the DNA matches it firmly. Clone size, where shown, is once, few, many, or a class for clones that have expanded.

d_call,v_call,clone_size,j_call,cdr3_aa,cdr3_nt
.,TRBV25-1,once,TRBJ2-5,CASSVSGVETQYF,TGTGCCAGCAGTGTATCGGGGGTAGAGACCCAGTACTTC
TRBD1,TRBV19,.,TRBJ1-6,CASRWEGANSPLHF,TGTGCCAGTAGATGGGAGGGGGCTAATTCACCCCTCCACTTT
TRBD1,TRBV12-5,.,TRBJ2-4,CASAQGQGGTEAKNIQYF,TGTGCTAGTGCCCAGGGACAGGGGGGAACGGAAGCCAAAAACATTCAGTACTTC
.,TRBV5-1,.,TRBJ1-1,CASSRDANTEAFF,TGCGCCAGCAGCAGGGATGCAAACACTGAAGCTTTCTTT
TRBD2,TRBV5-1,.,TRBJ2-1,CASSWTSGRVGEQFF,TGCGCCAGCAGCTGGACTAGCGGGAGGGTAGGTGAGCAGTTCTTC
.,TRBV6-6,.,TRBJ1-3,CASGGEQSVRNTIYF,TGTGCCAGCGGGGGGGAGCAGAGCGTTAGAAACACCATATATTTT
.,TRBV7-8,once,TRBJ1-3,CASSLDASSGNTIYF,TGTGCCAGCAGCCTTGACGCAAGCTCTGGAAACACCATATATTTT
TRBD2,TRBV4-3,.,TRBJ2-2,CASSLRLALTGELFF,TGCGCCAGCAGCCTCAGACTAGCACTGACCGGGGAGCTGTTTTTT
.,TRBV27,.,TRBJ1-1,CASSLQENTEAFF,TGTGCCAGCAGTTTACAGGAGAACACTGAAGCTTTCTTT
.,TRBV30,.,TRBJ2-7,CAWSAQEFEQYF,TGTGCCTGGAGTGCCCAAGAATTCGAGCAGTACTTC
TRBD2,TRBV7-2,.,TRBJ2-5,CASSDLRAGGETQYF,TGTGCCAGCAGCGACCTAAGGGCGGGGGGTGAGACCCAGTACTTC
TRBD1,TRBV20-1,.,TRBJ1-2,CSASQTGASNYGYTF,TGCAGTGCTAGTCAAACAGGGGCCTCAAACTATGGCTACACCTTC
TRBD1,TRBV4-3,few,TRBJ2-5,CASSQDVTGGLEETQYF,TGCGCCAGCAGCCAAGATGTGACAGGGGGTTTGGAAGAGACCCAGTACTTC
TRBD2,TRBV12-3/TRBV12-4,.,TRBJ2-5,CASRGGSTETQYF,TGTGCCAGCAGGGGGGGGAGCACAGAGACCCAGTACTTC
TRBD1,TRBV3-1/TRBV3-2,once,TRBJ2-7,CASSYTGERSYEQYF,TGTGCCAGCAGCTACACAGGGGAACGATCCTACGAGCAGTACTTC
.,TRBV6-5,.,TRBJ2-2,CASISGPGELFF,TGTGCCAGCATTTCCGGGCCCGGGGAGCTGTTTTTT
.,TRBV7-8,.,TRBJ2-2,CASRNKYTGELFF,TGTGCCAGCAGAAACAAATACACCGGGGAGCTGTTTTTT
.,TRBV28,.,TRBJ1-2,CASCSSGVRDYGYTF,TGTGCCAGCTGTTCATCAGGGGTTAGGGACTATGGCTACACCTTC
.,TRBV5-8,.,TRBJ2-4,CASSLGQLLAKNIQYF,TGTGCCAGCAGCTTGGGACAGCTTCTAGCCAAAAACATTCAGTACTTC
.,TRBV6-2/TRBV6-3,.,TRBJ2-3,CASSYLRGERKDTQYF,TGTGCCAGCAGTTACCTACGAGGGGAGCGTAAAGATACGCAGTATTTT
TRBD1,TRBV7-8,.,TRBJ2-7,CASSSRGTNSYEQYF,TGTGCCAGCAGCTCCAGGGGGACGAACTCCTACGAGCAGTACTTC
.,TRBV5-4,.,TRBJ2-7,CASSWTQSSYEQYF,TGTGCCAGCAGCTGGACACAGAGCTCCTACGAGCAGTACTTC
.,TRBV6-5,.,TRBJ1-3,CASSYSQISGNTIYF,TGTGCCAGCAGTTACTCGCAGATCTCTGGAAACACCATATATTTT
TRBD1,TRBV5-4,.,TRBJ1-4,CASSWWTGGSEKLFF,TGTGCCAGCAGCTGGTGGACAGGGGGCAGTGAAAAACTGTTTTTT
.,TRBV19,.,TRBJ1-2,CASSIGRAAGYTF,TGTGCCAGTAGTATAGGCAGGGCCGCTGGCTACACCTTC
.,TRBV15,.,TRBJ2-7,CATSRGRQSYEQYF,TGTGCCACCAGCAGAGGTAGACAGTCCTACGAGCAGTACTTC
TRBD1,TRBV6-2/TRBV6-3,.,TRBJ1-1,CASSDRDSHGEGTEAFF,TGTGCCAGCAGTGACCGGGACAGCCACGGCGAGGGCACTGAAGCTTTCTTT
.,TRBV7-2,.,TRBJ1-5,CASSLHAGAGKPQHF,TGTGCCAGCAGCTTACACGCCGGGGCTGGGAAGCCCCAGCATTTT
.,TRBV3-1/TRBV3-2,.,TRBJ2-1,CASSQEGGPMRREQFF,TGTGCCAGCAGCCAAGAGGGGGGGCCAATGAGAAGGGAGCAGTTCTTC
.,TRBV5-1,.,TRBJ1-4,CASSTTGGAINEKLFF,TGCGCCAGCAGCACCACGGGAGGGGCCATTAATGAAAAACTGTTTTTT
.,TRBV3-1/TRBV3-2,.,TRBJ1-1,CASSQEGFGTEAFF,TGTGCCAGCAGCCAAGAAGGCTTTGGGACTGAAGCTTTCTTT
.,TRBV7-9,.,TRBJ1-2,CASSLSRRLGGYTF,TGTGCCAGCAGCTTATCCAGGAGATTGGGCGGCTACACCTTC
TRBD2,TRBV15,once,TRBJ2-2,CATSDGRYRDTGELFF,TGTGCCACCAGCGACGGGAGGTATAGGGACACCGGGGAGCTGTTTTTT
.,TRBV10-2,large,TRBJ1-4,CASTGHLNEKLFF,TGCGCCAGCACGGGGCACCTTAATGAAAAACTGTTTTTT
.,TRBV5-1,.,TRBJ1-1,CASSFAGSSRNTEAFF,TGCGCCAGCAGCTTTGCAGGGTCGAGTCGGAACACTGAAGCTTTCTTT
.,TRBV5-3,.,TRBJ1-5,CASITPGGYSNQPQHF,TGTGCCAGCATAACCCCTGGGGGTTATAGCAATCAGCCCCAGCATTTT
.,TRBV28,.,TRBJ1-2,CASSSGYGYTF,TGTGCCAGCAGTTCCGGATATGGCTACACCTTC
.,TRBV24-1,.,TRBJ1-4,CAAQRTLNEKLFF,TGTGCCGCTCAGAGGACTCTTAATGAAAAACTGTTTTTT
.,TRBV7-9,.,TRBJ2-5,CASSRTRETQYF,TGTGCCAGCAGCCGAACCAGGGAGACCCAGTACTTC
.,TRBV7-3,.,TRBJ1-1,CASSLQAGTEAFF,TGTGCCAGCAGCTTACAGGCAGGCACTGAAGCTTTCTTT
TRBD1,TRBV7-9,.,TRBJ1-4,CASSFSAGGNGEKLFF,TGTGCCAGCAGCTTCAGCGCAGGGGGCAACGGTGAAAAACTGTTTTTT